A selection of T cell receptor beta chains follows, all from one sample in a study of CD8+CD57+ T cells in acquired aplastic anemia. TCRdb called the reads again in MiXCR, with one record for every CDR3 protein. The table shows some 200,000 distinct CDR3 sequences, with around 47% occurring only once. Sequenced material: sorted CD4+, CD8+, or CD8+CD57+ T cells (not recorded which) from PBMCs. Every receptor here comes from a human donor with aplastic anemia. CDR3s include the opening cysteine and the closing phenylalanine or tryptophan. A D gene is named only where the DNA matches it firmly. Some rows mark clone size as missing; the rest say once, few, many or name a class of expanded clone.

v_gene	d_gene	abundance	j_gene	CDR3nt	CDR3aa
TRBV10-3	TRBD1	NA	TRBJ2-4	TGTGCCAGCAGTGAAGGGGGCGCGGAGGCCAAAAACATTCAGTACTTC	CASSEGGAEAKNIQYF
TRBV10-3	TRBD2	many	TRBJ2-1	TGTGCCATCAGTGGACTAGCGGGAGGCAGTGAGCAGTTCTTC	CAISGLAGGSEQFF
TRBV7-9	NA	NA	TRBJ2-2	TGTGCCAGCACCCAGATCCCAGGGGAGCTGTTTTTT	CASTQIPGELFF
TRBV10-3	NA	few	TRBJ1-6	TGTGCCATCAGTGAGTCGGTCAGGGAAGGGTCACCCCTCCACTTT	CAISESVREGSPLHF
TRBV10-2	NA	NA	TRBJ1-1	TGCGCCAGCAGTGAGTCAGGAGTTGGCACTGAAGCTTTCTTT	CASSESGVGTEAFF
TRBV19	TRBD1	NA	TRBJ2-7	TGTGCCAGTCAGGGGGCCAGCTACGAGCAGTACTTC	CASQGASYEQYF
TRBV2	NA	few	TRBJ1-2	TGTGCCAGCAGTGAAGCGATGGGGGGCTATGGCTACACCTTC	CASSEAMGGYGYTF
TRBV5-4	TRBD1	NA	TRBJ2-7	TGTGCCAGCAGCTTGTACGAGGGGACAGGGAGTTACGAGCAGTACTTC	CASSLYEGTGSYEQYF
TRBV7-9	NA	NA	TRBJ2-5	TGTGCCAGCAGCTCGCGGGACTTC	CASSSRDF
TRBV6-1	NA	NA	TRBJ1-5	TGTGCCAGCACCGAACGGGCCGCTAATCAGCCCCAGCATTTT	CASTERAANQPQHF
TRBV6-1	NA	few	TRBJ1-5	TGTGCCAGCAGTGATTCCGCCGGTAGCAATCAGCCCCAGCATTTT	CASSDSAGSNQPQHF
TRBV15	TRBD1	NA	TRBJ2-7	TGTGCCACCACAGGCCAGGGACAGGGTTCCTACGAGCAGTACTTC	CATTGQGQGSYEQYF
TRBV25-1	NA	NA	TRBJ2-3	TGTGCCAGCAGTGAATATCGGGGGGATACGCAGTATTTT	CASSEYRGDTQYF
TRBV6-1	NA	NA	TRBJ1-3	TGTGCCAGCAAAAGGGACACTCGGCCTGGAAACACCATATATTTT	CASKRDTRPGNTIYF
TRBV7-9	NA	many	TRBJ2-7	TGTGCCAGCAGCTTCGGACAGCGCGAGCAGTACTTC	CASSFGQREQYF
TRBV29-1	NA	few	TRBJ1-3	TGCAGCGTGACTGAGACCGGAAACACCATATATTTT	CSVTETGNTIYF
TRBV10-3	TRBD1	NA	TRBJ1-3	TGTGCCAGCAGTTACAGGGGTGGTGGAAACACCATATATTTT	CASSYRGGGNTIYF
TRBV7-9	NA	many	TRBJ2-2	TGTGCCAGCAGCCCCTCGAGAATCGATGCCGGGGAGCTGTTTTTT	CASSPSRIDAGELFF
TRBV24-1	NA	NA	TRBJ2-7	TGTGCCACCGGCGGTATAGAGGGGGACGAGCAGTACTTC	CATGGIEGDEQYF
TRBV9	NA	many	TRBJ1-2	TGTGCCAGCAGCGTAGCCCGGGACTATGGCTACACCTTC	CASSVARDYGYTF
TRBV3-1	NA	NA	TRBJ2-5	TGTGCCAGCAGCCTGGGGCAAAAAGAGACCCAGTACTTC	CASSLGQKETQYF
TRBV13	NA	NA	TRBJ2-7	TGTGCCAGCAGCCAAATGAACGAGCAGTACTTC	CASSQMNEQYF
TRBV9	TRBD1	few	TRBJ2-6	TGTGCCAGCAGCGTAGCTGGACAGGAACACTCTGGGGCCAACGTCCTGACTTTC	CASSVAGQEHSGANVLTF
TRBV19	TRBD2	NA	TRBJ2-3	TGTGCCAGTAGTATCCACCTACTAGCGGGAGGTCAAAATACGCAGTATTTT	CASSIHLLAGGQNTQYF
TRBV7-6	TRBD2	NA	TRBJ2-7	TGTGCCAGCAGCCCGGGGGGGCTCGGATCCTACGAGCAGTACTTC	CASSPGGLGSYEQYF
TRBV7-2	NA	many	TRBJ1-5	TGTGCCAGCAGCTTTCGCAGGGAGCCCCAGCATTTT	CASSFRREPQHF
TRBV20-1	TRBD2	NA	TRBJ2-7	TGCAGTGCTAGGGCGACTAGCGGGAGGAGATTAACCTACGAGCAGTACTTC	CSARATSGRRLTYEQYF
TRBV11-2	TRBD1	many	TRBJ2-7	TGTGCCAGCAGCCCCATGGGACAGGGTTATCGCGAGCAGTACTTC	CASSPMGQGYREQYF
TRBV7-9	NA	many	TRBJ2-2	TGTGCCAGCAGCTTAGAGGTGTCTGGACAAAACACCGGGGAGCTGTTTTTT	CASSLEVSGQNTGELFF
TRBV25-1	NA	NA	TRBJ2-1	TGTGCCTGTGGGGACAATGAGCAGTTCTTC	CACGDNEQFF
TRBV12-3/TRBV12-4	NA	NA	TRBJ1-5	TGTGCCAGCACCGTCTGGGACACCAATCAGCCCCAGCATTTT	CASTVWDTNQPQHF
TRBV9	NA	many	TRBJ1-6	TGTGCCAGCAGCTTGGACAGTTCAAATTCACCCCTCCACTTT	CASSLDSSNSPLHF
TRBV24-1	NA	NA	TRBJ2-7	TGTGCCACCAGTGATGGACGCTACGAGCAGTACTTC	CATSDGRYEQYF
TRBV7-6	TRBD1	NA	TRBJ1-6	TGTGCCAGCAGCTTAAGGGACAGGGGCTCGGGATCACCCCTCCACTTT	CASSLRDRGSGSPLHF
TRBV25-1	NA	many	TRBJ1-1	TGTGCCAGCAGTCCGTTCGGAAACCTAATCCAGAACACTGAAGCTTTCTTT	CASSPFGNLIQNTEAFF
TRBV6-5	NA	many	TRBJ2-3	TGTGCCAGCAGTTACCGGCGGGGCCTTACCACAGATACGCAGTATTTT	CASSYRRGLTTDTQYF
TRBV9	NA	NA	TRBJ2-7	TGTGCCAGCAGCACCACGACGGGCTCCTACGAGCAGTACTTC	CASSTTTGSYEQYF
TRBV12-3/TRBV12-4	NA	few	TRBJ1-2	TGTGCCAGCAGCCTTCTAACAGGGTTCGGCTACACCTTC	CASSLLTGFGYTF
TRBV20-1	TRBD2	NA	TRBJ2-3	TGCAGTGCTAACAAAGCGGGAGTGGCAGATACGCAGTATTTT	CSANKAGVADTQYF
TRBV7-9	TRBD2	NA	TRBJ2-7	TGTGCCAGCAGCTTCGGACTAGTAGCGTCCGAGCAGTACTTC	CASSFGLVASEQYF
TRBV7-2	NA	many	TRBJ1-3	TGTGCCAGCAGCTTCGGATCTGGAAACACCATATATTTT	CASSFGSGNTIYF
TRBV5-1	TRBD2	NA	TRBJ2-1	TGCGCCAGCAGCCCGGGACTAGCGGGAATCCCGACGTTCGGGGAGCGGTTCTTC	CASSPGLAGIPTFGERFF
TRBV19	NA	NA	TRBJ1-3	TGTGCCAGTAGCAGCCACAACTCTGGAAACACCATATATTTT	CASSSHNSGNTIYF
TRBV12-3/TRBV12-4	NA	NA	TRBJ1-6	TGTGCCAGCAGTTTAGGGAGGACGACCTATTCACCCCTCCACTTT	CASSLGRTTYSPLHF
TRBV10-3	TRBD1	once	TRBJ2-7	TGTGCCAGCAAGATCCGGACAGGCCTAAACCAGTACTTC	CASKIRTGLNQYF
TRBV19	NA	few	TRBJ2-7	TGTGCCAGTAGTAGGGGCGGACGGAAGACCTACGAGCAGTACTTC	CASSRGGRKTYEQYF
TRBV2	NA	many	TRBJ1-1	TGTGCCAGCAGTCTATTCGGGCTTGGGGGAAAGGGGACTGAAGCTTTCTTT	CASSLFGLGGKGTEAFF
TRBV9	NA	many	TRBJ2-3	TGTGCCAGCAGCGGACTCGACCGGGGAGATACGCAGTATTTT	CASSGLDRGDTQYF
TRBV5-4	NA	NA	TRBJ2-5	TGTGCCAGCAGCGGGACTCGGGTGAGGGAGACCCAGTACTTC	CASSGTRVRETQYF
TRBV11-1	NA	NA	TRBJ1-1	TGTGCCAGCAGCTCATGGGACACCACTGAAGCTTTCTTT	CASSSWDTTEAFF
TRBV6-2/TRBV6-3	NA	NA	TRBJ1-2	TGTGCCAGCAGAAGGTACCAGGGATATGGCTACACCTTC	CASRRYQGYGYTF
TRBV24-1	NA	NA	TRBJ1-2	TGTGCCACCTATTGGACGGTCTATGGCTACACCTTC	CATYWTVYGYTF